This entry describes one TCR beta chain. The antigen remains unidentified. The donors gave bone marrow, and they were healthy. The sample originates from a study of cytomegalovirus exposure and HLA in healthy donors. The wider study: About 85 million unique TCRs from HLA-typed donors were held in an early release of data.

PCR used 60 Vbeta primers and 13 Jbeta primers. Per the study methods: The count from a later analysis was some 81 million unique TCR beta chains, some 12 million of them shared. Method: immunoSEQ multiplex PCR; TCRdb's copy keeps in-frame clones and lacks some. V, J and clone size derive from that table, while D and trimming were established from the DNA sequence. The listing records around 200,000 clones. CDR3 length equals 16 residues. Germline loops: CDR1 PRHDT, CDR2 FYEKMQ (reference sequence). The germline V and J ends were trimmed by 0 bases and 5 bases, with 14 bases remaining between them. General study results and limits: Prior analysis indicated that the majority of TCR beta V segments exhibited productivity approximately 87% or approximately 30% of the time.

The chain combines TRBV13 with TRBJ2-1; D gene unclear. Sequenced input: PBMCs. This receptor was identified in a girl aged 2 to 9 in good health and CMV-seropositive. CDR3 DNA sequence: TGTGCCAGCAGCTTAGGGCAGCGCTCACCCAACAATGAGCAGTTCTTC. Translation: CASSLGQRSPNNEQFF. Complete variable domain (other parts from reference TRBV13 and TRBJ2-1): AAGVIQSPRHLIKEKRETATLKCYPIPRHDTVYWYQQGPGQDPQFLISFYEKMQSDKGSIPDRFSAQQFSDYHSELNMSSLELGDSALYFCASSLGQRSPNNEQFFGPGTRLTVL.